This T cell receptor (beta chain) was identified in a study of identical twins. The CDR3 has 15 residues. The germline V gene encodes CDR1 SGHKS and CDR2 YYEKEE (reference sequence). The V and J ends lost 0 bases and 2 bases respectively, with 12 bases between them. TCRdb used MiXCR to reprocess the 5' RACE reads, holding one entry per CDR3 protein. This sample has 600,000 to 800,000 distinct CDR3 sequences; 21% occur once, and the top ten carry 4.3%. This sample was also put to use in a study of T cells expressing NK-cell markers. That source adds: The authors derived TCR beta repertoires from sorted CD3+CD56+NKG2C+, CD3+CD56+NKG2C- and CD3+CD56-NKG2C+ T cells.

The TCR sequence derives from a woman younger than 35 in good health. The genes are TRBV5-5 and TRBJ2-7; no clear D gene. Sequences were obtained from PBMCs. The CDR3 bases are TGTGCCAGCAGCTTGGGGCTGAATAGCCCCTACGAGCAGTACTTC. Translating gives CASSLGLNSPYEQYF.